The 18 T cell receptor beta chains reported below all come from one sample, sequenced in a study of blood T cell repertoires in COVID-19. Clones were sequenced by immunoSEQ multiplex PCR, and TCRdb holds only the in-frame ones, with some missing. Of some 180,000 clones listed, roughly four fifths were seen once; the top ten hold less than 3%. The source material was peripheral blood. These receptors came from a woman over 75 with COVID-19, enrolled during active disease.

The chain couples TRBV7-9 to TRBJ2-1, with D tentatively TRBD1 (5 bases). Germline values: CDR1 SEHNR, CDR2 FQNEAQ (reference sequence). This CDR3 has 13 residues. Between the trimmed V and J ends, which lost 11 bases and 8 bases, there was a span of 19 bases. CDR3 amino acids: CARDGQGTHEQFF. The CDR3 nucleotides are TGTGCCCGCGATGGCCAGGGAACGCATGAGCAGTTCTTC.

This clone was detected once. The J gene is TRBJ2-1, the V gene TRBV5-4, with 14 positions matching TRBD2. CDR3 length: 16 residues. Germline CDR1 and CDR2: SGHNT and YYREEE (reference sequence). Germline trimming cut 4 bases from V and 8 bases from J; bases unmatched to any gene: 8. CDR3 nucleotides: TGTGCCAGCAGCGAGCGACTAGCGGGAGGGCCTCATGAGCAGTTCTTC. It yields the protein CASSERLAGGPHEQFF.

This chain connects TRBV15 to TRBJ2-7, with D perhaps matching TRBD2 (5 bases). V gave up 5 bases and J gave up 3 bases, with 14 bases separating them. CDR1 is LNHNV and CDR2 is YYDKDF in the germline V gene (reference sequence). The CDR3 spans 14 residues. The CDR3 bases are TGTGCCACCAGCTGGTCAGGACTTTACTACGAGCAGTACTTC. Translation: CATSWSGLYYEQYF.

The CDR3 sequence is CASSLQGRGTEAFF. For the CDR3, the DNA is TGTGCCAGCAGCCTCCAGGGGAGGGGAACTGAAGCTTTCTTT. V usage is TRBV13 and J usage is TRBJ1-1; tentatively, D is TRBD1 (6 bases). V was shortened by 5 bases and J by 5 bases, with 15 bases between the two germline ends. Germline V gene sequence: CDR1 PRHDT, CDR2 FYEKMQ (reference sequence). This CDR3 contains 14 residues.

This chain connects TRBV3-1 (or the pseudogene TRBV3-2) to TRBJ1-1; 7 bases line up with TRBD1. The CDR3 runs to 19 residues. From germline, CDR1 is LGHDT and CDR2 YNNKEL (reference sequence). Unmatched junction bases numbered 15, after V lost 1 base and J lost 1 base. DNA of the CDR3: TGTGCCAGCAGCCAAGTACCCTACAGGGGCCGTAAAGCGAACACTGAAGCTTTCTTT. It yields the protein CASSQVPYRGRKANTEAFF.

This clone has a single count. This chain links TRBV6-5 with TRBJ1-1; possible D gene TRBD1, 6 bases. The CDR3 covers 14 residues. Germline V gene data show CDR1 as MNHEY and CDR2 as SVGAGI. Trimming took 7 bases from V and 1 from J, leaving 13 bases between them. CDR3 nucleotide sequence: TGTGCCAGCAACTGGGGGCCGGCGAACACTGAAGCTTTCTTT. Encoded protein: CASNWGPANTEAFF.

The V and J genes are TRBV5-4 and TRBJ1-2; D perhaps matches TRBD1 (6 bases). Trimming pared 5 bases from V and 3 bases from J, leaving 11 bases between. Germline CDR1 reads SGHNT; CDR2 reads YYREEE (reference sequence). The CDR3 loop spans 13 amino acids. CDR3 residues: CASSSKGDYGYTF. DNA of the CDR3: TGTGCCAGCAGTTCAAAGGGGGACTATGGCTACACCTTC.

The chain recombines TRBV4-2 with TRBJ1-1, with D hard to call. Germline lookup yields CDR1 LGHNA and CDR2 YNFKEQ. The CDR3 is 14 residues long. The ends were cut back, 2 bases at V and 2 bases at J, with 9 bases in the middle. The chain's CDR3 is CASSQQLLNTEAFF. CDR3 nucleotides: TGTGCCAGCAGCCAACAGTTATTAAACACTGAAGCTTTCTTT.

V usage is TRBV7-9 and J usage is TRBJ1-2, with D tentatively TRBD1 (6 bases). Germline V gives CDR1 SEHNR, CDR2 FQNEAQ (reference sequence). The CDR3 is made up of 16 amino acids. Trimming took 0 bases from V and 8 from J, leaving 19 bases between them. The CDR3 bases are TGTGCCAGCAGCTTAGCGGAAGGGGGTGGTCTTTTCGGCTACACCTTC. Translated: CASSLAEGGGLFGYTF.

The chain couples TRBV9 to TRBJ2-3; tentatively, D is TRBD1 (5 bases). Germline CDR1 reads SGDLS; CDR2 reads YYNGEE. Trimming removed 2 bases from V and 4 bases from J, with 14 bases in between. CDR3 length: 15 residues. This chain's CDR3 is CASSVPRLGPDTQYF. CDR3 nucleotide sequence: TGTGCCAGCAGCGTCCCTCGGTTGGGGCCAGATACGCAGTATTTT. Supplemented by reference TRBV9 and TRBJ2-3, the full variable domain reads DSGVTQTPKHLITATGQRVTLRCSPRSGDLSVYWYQQSLDQGLQFLIQYYNGEERAKGNILERFSAQQFPDLHSELNLSSLELGDSALYFCASSVPRLGPDTQYFGPGTRLTVL.

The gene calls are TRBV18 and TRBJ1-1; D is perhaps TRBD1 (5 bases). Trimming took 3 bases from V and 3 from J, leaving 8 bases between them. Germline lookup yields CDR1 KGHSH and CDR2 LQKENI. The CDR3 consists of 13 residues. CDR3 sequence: CASSPQGYTEAFF. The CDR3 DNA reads TGTGCCAGCTCACCCCAGGGTTACACTGAAGCTTTCTTT.

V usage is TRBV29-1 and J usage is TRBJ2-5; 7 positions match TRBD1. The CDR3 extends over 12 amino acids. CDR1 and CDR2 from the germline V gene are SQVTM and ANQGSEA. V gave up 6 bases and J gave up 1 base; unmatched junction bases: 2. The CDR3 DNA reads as TGCAGCGTGAACAGGGGCCAAGAGACCCAGTACTTC. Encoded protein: CSVNRGQETQYF.

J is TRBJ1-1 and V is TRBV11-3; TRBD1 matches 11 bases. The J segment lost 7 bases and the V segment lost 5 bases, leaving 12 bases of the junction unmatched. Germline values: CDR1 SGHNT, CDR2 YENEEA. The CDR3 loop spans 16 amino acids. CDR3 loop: CASSPGQGAAQDEAFF. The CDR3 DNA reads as TGTGCCAGCAGCCCTGGACAGGGGGCGGCACAAGATGAAGCTTTCTTT.

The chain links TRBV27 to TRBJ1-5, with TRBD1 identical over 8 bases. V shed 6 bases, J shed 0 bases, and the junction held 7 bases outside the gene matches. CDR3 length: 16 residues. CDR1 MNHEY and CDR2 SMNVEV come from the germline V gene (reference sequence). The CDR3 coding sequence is TGTGCCAGCAGCGCTACAGGGGGTGATAGCAATCAGCCCCAGCATTTT. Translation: CASSATGGDSNQPQHF.

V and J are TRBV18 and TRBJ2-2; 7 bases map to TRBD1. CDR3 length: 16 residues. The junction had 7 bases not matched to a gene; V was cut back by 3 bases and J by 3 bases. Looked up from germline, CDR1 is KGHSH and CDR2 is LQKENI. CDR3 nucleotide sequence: TGTGCCAGCTCACCCAGACAGGGTTTGGACACCGGGGAGCTGTTTTTT. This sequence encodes CASSPRQGLDTGELFF.

CDR3 DNA sequence: TGCGCCAGCAGTCGAGCGGGAGACGGCAACGAGCAGTACTTC. Residues: CASSRAGDGNEQYF. The rearrangement links TRBV10-1 to TRBJ2-7; 8 bases are a match to TRBD2. The CDR3 runs to 14 residues. Trimming cost V 5 bases and J 5 bases; bases outside gene matches: 8. Germline CDR1 reads WNHNN; CDR2 reads SYGVQD (reference sequence).

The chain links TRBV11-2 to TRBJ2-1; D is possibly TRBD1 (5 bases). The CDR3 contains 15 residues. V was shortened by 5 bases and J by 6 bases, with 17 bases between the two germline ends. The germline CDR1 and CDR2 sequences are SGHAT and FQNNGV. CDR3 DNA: TGTGCCAGCAGCCTCCGAGTGGGGCCTGGCAATGAGCAGTTCTTC. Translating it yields CASSLRVGPGNEQFF.

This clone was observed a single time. The CDR3 reads CASSQVLLAGGLTDTQYF. The CDR3, as DNA: TGCGCCAGCAGCCAAGTCTTGTTAGCGGGGGGCCTCACAGATACGCAGTATTTT. The chain uses TRBV4-1 and TRBJ2-3; 10 nucleotides line up with TRBD2. This CDR3 spans 18 amino acids. With 1 base clipped from V and 2 bases from J, the junction kept 9 bases outside the gene matches. Germline V gives CDR1 MGHRA, CDR2 YSYEKL.